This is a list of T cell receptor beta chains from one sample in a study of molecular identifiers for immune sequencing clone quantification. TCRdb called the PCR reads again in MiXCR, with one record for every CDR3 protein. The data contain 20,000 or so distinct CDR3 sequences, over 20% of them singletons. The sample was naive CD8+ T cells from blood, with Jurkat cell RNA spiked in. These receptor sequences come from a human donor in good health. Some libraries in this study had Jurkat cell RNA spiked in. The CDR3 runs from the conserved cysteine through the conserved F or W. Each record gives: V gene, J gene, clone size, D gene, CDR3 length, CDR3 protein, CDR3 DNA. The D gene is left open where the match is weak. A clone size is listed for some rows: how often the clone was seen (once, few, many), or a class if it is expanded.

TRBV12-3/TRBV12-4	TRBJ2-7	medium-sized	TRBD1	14	CASSRTGTAYEQYF	TGTGCCAGCAGCCGAACCGGGACAGCCTACGAGCAGTACTTC
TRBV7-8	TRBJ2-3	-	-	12	CASTLNTDTQYF	TGTGCCAGCACCCTTAACACAGATACGCAGTATTTT
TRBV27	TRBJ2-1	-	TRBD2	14	CASRGLADDNEQFF	TGTGCCAGCAGAGGACTAGCGGACGACAATGAGCAGTTCTTC
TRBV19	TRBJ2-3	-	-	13	CASSDPSTDTQYF	TGTGCCAGTAGTGATCCTAGCACAGATACGCAGTATTTT
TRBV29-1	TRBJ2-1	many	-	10	CSVERGERVF	TGCAGCGTTGAGAGGGGGGAAAGGGTCTTC
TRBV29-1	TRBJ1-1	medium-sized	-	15	CSVEDPGGPTTEAFF	TGCAGCGTTGAAGATCCCGGGGGGCCGACCACTGAAGCTTTCTTT
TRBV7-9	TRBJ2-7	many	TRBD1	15	CASSYDRGDGKEQYF	TGTGCCAGCAGCTACGACAGGGGGGACGGGAAGGAGCAGTACTTC
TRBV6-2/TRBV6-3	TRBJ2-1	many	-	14	CASTPWPTYNEQFF	TGTGCCAGCACCCCTTGGCCAACCTACAATGAGCAGTTCTTC
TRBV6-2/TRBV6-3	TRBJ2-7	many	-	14	CASSYNPGYDEQYF	TGTGCCAGCAGTTACAACCCAGGGTATGACGAGCAGTACTTC
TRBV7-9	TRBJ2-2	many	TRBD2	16	CASSPTSGTSTGELFF	TGTGCCAGCAGCCCAACTAGCGGGACCAGCACCGGGGAGCTGTTTTTT
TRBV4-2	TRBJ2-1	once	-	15	CASSQEFRSLDEQFF	TGTGCCAGCAGCCAAGAATTTAGATCCCTCGATGAGCAGTTCTTC
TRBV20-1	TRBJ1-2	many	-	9	CSSWDGYTF	TGCAGCTCCTGGGATGGCTACACCTTC
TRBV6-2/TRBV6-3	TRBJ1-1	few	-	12	CATGDSYTEAFF	TGTGCCACCGGGGATAGCTACACTGAAGCTTTCTTT
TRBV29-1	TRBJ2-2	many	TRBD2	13	CSVLAGWSGELFF	TGCAGCGTTCTAGCGGGGTGGTCCGGGGAGCTGTTTTTT
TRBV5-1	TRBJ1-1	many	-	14	CASSLGLMNTEAFF	TGCGCCAGCAGCTTGGGACTTATGAACACTGAAGCTTTCTTT
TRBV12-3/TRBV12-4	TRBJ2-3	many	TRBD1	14	CASSLTGGSDTQYF	TGTGCCAGCAGTTTGACAGGGGGCTCAGATACGCAGTATTTT
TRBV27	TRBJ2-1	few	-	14	CASSLRSPINEQFF	TGTGCCAGCAGTTTGAGGAGCCCTATCAATGAGCAGTTCTTC
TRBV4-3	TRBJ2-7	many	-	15	CASSQERRGNDEQYF	TGCGCCAGCAGCCAAGAGAGGAGGGGTAATGACGAGCAGTACTTC
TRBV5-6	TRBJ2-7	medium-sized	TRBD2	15	CASSLILGGAYEQYF	TGTGCCAGCAGCTTGATCCTGGGAGGGGCGTACGAGCAGTACTTC
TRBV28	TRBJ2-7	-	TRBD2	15	CASSLLRLAVYEQYF	TGTGCCAGCAGTTTGTTGAGACTAGCGGTATACGAGCAGTACTTC
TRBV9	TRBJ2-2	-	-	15	CASSVSPGSSGELFF	TGTGCCAGCAGCGTAAGTCCAGGTTCGAGCGGGGAGCTGTTTTTT
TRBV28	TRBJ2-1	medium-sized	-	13	CASSPAPGNEQFF	TGTGCCAGCAGTCCTGCGCCCGGCAATGAGCAGTTCTTC